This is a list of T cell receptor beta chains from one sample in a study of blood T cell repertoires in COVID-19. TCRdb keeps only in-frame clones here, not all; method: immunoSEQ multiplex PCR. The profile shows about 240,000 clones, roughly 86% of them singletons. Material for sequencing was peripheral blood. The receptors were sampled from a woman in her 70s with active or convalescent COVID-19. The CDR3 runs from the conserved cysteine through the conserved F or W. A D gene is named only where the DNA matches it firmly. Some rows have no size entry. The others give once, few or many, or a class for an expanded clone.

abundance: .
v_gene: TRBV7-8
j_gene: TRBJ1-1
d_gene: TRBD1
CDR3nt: TGTGCCAGCAGCTTATGGCCCGTAACCCGACAGGGGTTGGCGAACACTGAAGCTTTCTTT
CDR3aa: CASSLWPVTRQGLANTEAFF

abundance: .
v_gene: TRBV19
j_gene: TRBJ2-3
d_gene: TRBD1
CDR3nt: TGTGCCAGTAGTGGCCAGACAGGGGACCACACAGATACGCAGTATTTT
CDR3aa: CASSGQTGDHTDTQYF

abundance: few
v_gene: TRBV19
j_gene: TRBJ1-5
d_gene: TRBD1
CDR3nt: TGTGCCAGTCAACAGGGGAATAGCAATCAGCCCCAGCATTTT
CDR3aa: CASQQGNSNQPQHF

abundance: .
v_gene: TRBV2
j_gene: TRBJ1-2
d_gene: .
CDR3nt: TGTGCCAGCATCCGGATGGTGGGGAGAGGCTACACCTTC
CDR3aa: CASIRMVGRGYTF

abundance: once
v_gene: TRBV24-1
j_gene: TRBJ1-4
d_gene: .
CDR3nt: TGTGCCACCCACCGGGGCCCCGGGACGACAGGCCGTGAAAAACTGTTTTTT
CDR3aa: CATHRGPGTTGREKLFF

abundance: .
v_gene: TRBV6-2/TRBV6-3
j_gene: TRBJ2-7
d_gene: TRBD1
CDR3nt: TGTGCCAGCAGCCTCCGGGACAGGGGGATGAAGCAGTACTTC
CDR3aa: CASSLRDRGMKQYF

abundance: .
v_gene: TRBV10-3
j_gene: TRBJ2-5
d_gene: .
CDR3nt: TGTGCCATCAGTGGGGGCAAGCAAGAGACCCAGTACTTC
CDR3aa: CAISGGKQETQYF

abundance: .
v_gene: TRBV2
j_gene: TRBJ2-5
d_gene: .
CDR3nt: TGTGCCAGCAGTGAGGTCCTCAGGGGAGAGACCCAGTACTTC
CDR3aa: CASSEVLRGETQYF

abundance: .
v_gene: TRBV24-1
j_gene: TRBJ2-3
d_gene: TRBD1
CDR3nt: TGTGCCACCAGTGACATACTAGGGGGCTTAGGCACAGATACGCAGTATTTT
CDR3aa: CATSDILGGLGTDTQYF

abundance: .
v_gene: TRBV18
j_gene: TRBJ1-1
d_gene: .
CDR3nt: TGTGCCAGCTCCATCCTAGAGGGCCTGGCTTTCTTT
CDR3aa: CASSILEGLAFF

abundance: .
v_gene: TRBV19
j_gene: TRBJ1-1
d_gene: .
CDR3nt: TGTGCCAGTAGCCCCGGACAGTATAACACTGAAGCTTTCTTT
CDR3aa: CASSPGQYNTEAFF

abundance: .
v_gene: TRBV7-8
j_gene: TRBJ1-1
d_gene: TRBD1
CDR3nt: TGTGCCAGCAGCGGAACAGGGGGCGGGACTGAAGCTTTCTTT
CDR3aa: CASSGTGGGTEAFF

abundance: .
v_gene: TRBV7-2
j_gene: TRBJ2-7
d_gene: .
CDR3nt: TGTGCCAGCAGCAACTGGGGGGGCCTAGGCGAGCAGTACTTC
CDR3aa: CASSNWGGLGEQYF

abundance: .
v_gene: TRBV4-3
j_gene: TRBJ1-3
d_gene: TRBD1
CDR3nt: TGCGCCAGCAGCCAGACAGGGCGGGGAAACACCATATATTTT
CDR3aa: CASSQTGRGNTIYF

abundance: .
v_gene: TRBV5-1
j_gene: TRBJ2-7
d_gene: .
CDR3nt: TGCGCCAGCAGCTTGGACCAGACTACCTACGAGCAGTACTTC
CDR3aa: CASSLDQTTYEQYF

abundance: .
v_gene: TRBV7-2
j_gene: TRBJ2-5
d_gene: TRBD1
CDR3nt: TGTGCCAGCACCGCCGGGACAGCCTTAGGGACCCAGTACTTC
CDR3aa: CASTAGTALGTQYF

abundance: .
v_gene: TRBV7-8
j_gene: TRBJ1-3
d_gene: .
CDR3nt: TGTGCCAGCAGCTTTCTAGATGGAAACACCATATATTTT
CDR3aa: CASSFLDGNTIYF

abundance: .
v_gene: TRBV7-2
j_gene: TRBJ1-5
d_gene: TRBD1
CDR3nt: TGTGCCAGCAGCCTCGGGACAGCCAATCAGCCCCAGCATTTT
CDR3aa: CASSLGTANQPQHF

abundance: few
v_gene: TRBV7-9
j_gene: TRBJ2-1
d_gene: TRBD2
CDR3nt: TGTGCCAGCTTTTCTAGGAGACTAGCGGGACTGGATGAGCAGTTCTTC
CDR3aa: CASFSRRLAGLDEQFF

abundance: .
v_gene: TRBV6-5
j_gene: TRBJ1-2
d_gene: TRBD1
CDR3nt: TGTGCCAGCAGTACACAGGGGATTTATGGCTACACCTTC
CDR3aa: CASSTQGIYGYTF

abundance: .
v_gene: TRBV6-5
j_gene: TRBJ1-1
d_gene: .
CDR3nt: TGTGCCAGCAGTTCCGGGGCTGAAGCTTTCTTT
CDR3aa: CASSSGAEAFF

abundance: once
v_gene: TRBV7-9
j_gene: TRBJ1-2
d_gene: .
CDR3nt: TGTGCCAGTACTGACAGCCTCCAAGGTGACTACACCTTC
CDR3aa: CASTDSLQGDYTF